One and the same sample provided the 14 T cell receptor beta chains below, sequenced in a study of T cell changes during pregnancy in multiple sclerosis. The protocol was immunoSEQ multiplex PCR, while the TCRdb copy is restricted to in-frame clones and leaves out a portion. The sample consists of about 60,000 clones, approximately 90% of them appearing once. The starting material was peripheral blood, obtained in the second trimester of pregnancy. These receptors were collected from a female donor with multiple sclerosis, enrolled in a pregnancy study.

The chain employs TRBV9 and TRBJ2-3; D perhaps matches TRBD2 (8 bases). The CDR3 is 18 residues long. Germline CDR1 and CDR2: SGDLS and YYNGEE. Deletions cut 0 bases from V and 4 bases from J, with 21 bases between. CDR3 nucleotides: TGTGCCAGCAGCGTAGGGAGAGGGGGCGGCGGGGGGTCAGATACGCAGTATTTT. Protein: CASSVGRGGGGGSDTQYF.

V usage is TRBV28 and J usage is TRBJ2-5; 11 bases agree with TRBD2. J lost 4 bases, V lost 3 bases, and 4 bases had no gene match. Germline V gives CDR1 MDHEN, CDR2 SYDVKM. CDR3 size: 15 residues. CDR3: CASSFLAGGAETQYF. CDR3 DNA: TGTGCCAGCAGTTTTCTAGCGGGGGGCGCAGAGACCCAGTACTTC.

The chain uses TRBV5-1 and TRBJ1-6, with 11 bases that match TRBD1. This CDR3 has 16 residues. The trim removed 3 bases at V and 10 bases at J, leaving 9 bases unmatched. The germline V gene encodes CDR1 SGHRS and CDR2 YFSETQ. The CDR3 reads CASSSRTGGEKSPLHF. In DNA form, the CDR3 reads TGCGCCAGCAGCTCCCGGACAGGGGGCGAAAAGTCACCCCTCCACTTT.

This sequence joins TRBV5-5 and TRBJ2-1, with D perhaps matching TRBD1 (5 bases). Germline CDR1 is SGHKS and CDR2 is YYEKEE (reference sequence). The CDR3 runs to 12 residues. Trimming pared 1 base from V and 6 bases from J, leaving 5 bases between. The CDR3 nucleotides are TGTGCCAGCAGCTTGACAGGCAATGAGCAGTTCTTC. This translates into CASSLTGNEQFF. The whole variable domain, remainder taken from reference TRBV5-5 and TRBJ2-1, is DAGVTQSPTHLIKTRGQQVTLRCSPISGHKSVSWYQQVLGQGPQFIFQYYEKEERGRGNFPDRFSARQFPNYSSELNVNALLLGDSALYLCASSLTGNEQFFGPGTRLTVL.

The chain uses TRBV7-3 and TRBJ2-1; D remains ambiguous. This CDR3 has 13 residues. Germline V lookup: CDR1 SGHTA, CDR2 FQGTGA. Trimming took off 4 bases at V and 5 bases at J, with 9 bases between the two ends. DNA of the CDR3: TGTGCCAGCAGCTCGCGGCCCCACAATGAGCAGTTCTTC. The encoded protein is CASSSRPHNEQFF.

This clone was observed once. V and J are TRBV27 and TRBJ1-5; 10 bases are a match to TRBD1. Germline lookup yields CDR1 MNHEY and CDR2 SMNVEV (reference sequence). The V gene end was trimmed by 5 bases and the J gene end by 7 bases; junction bases not matched to a gene: 8. The CDR3 sequence is 15 residues long. CDR3 region: CASSPRTGGEQPQHF. The CDR3 coding sequence is TGTGCCAGCAGTCCAAGGACAGGGGGTGAGCAGCCCCAGCATTTT.

There are a few counts of this clone. The chain links TRBV2 to TRBJ2-3; TRBD1 matches 8 bases. Germline loops: CDR1 SNHLY, CDR2 FYNNEI. The junction had 9 bases not matched to a gene; V was cut back by 8 bases and J by 5 bases. CDR3 length equals 14 residues. CDR3 loop: CASGGQGSLDTQYF. In nucleotides, the CDR3 is TGTGCCAGCGGAGGACAGGGATCCCTAGATACGCAGTATTTT.

This chain links TRBV5-4 with TRBJ2-7, with 7 positions matching TRBD2. The CDR3 sequence is 15 residues long. With 4 bases clipped from V and 2 bases from J, the junction kept 9 bases outside the gene matches. Germline loops: CDR1 SGHNT, CDR2 YYREEE (reference sequence). The CDR3 loop is CASSSYRDYAYEQYF. CDR3 in DNA: TGTGCCAGCAGCAGTTACCGGGACTATGCCTACGAGCAGTACTTC.

The chain couples TRBV18 to TRBJ2-7; 8 bases line up with TRBD1. The CDR3 runs 14 residues. The ends lost 5 bases at V and 2 bases at J; junction bases unmatched: 5. The germline gives CDR1 KGHSH, CDR2 LQKENI. The CDR3 sequence: CASSNRGDPYEQYF. In DNA, the CDR3 is TGTGCCAGCTCAAACAGGGGGGACCCCTACGAGCAGTACTTC. The full variable domain, rest sourced from reference TRBV18 and TRBJ2-7, is NAGVMQNPRHLVRRRGQEARLRCSPMKGHSHVYWYRQLPEEGLKFMVYLQKENIIDESGMPKERFSAEFPKEGPSILRIQQVVRGDSAAYFCASSNRGDPYEQYFGPGTRLTVT.

In its sample, this clone was seen once. The CDR3 sequence: CASSVGGAYGLYEQYF. In DNA, the CDR3 is TGTGCCAGCAGCGTAGGTGGGGCGTACGGCCTCTACGAGCAGTACTTC. This chain connects TRBV9 to TRBJ2-7; D might be TRBD1 (5 bases). CDR3 size: 16 residues. CDR1 is SGDLS and CDR2 is YYNGEE in the germline V gene. The germline V and J ends were trimmed by 0 bases and 3 bases, with 16 bases remaining between them.

About this clone itself: The junction does not match germline at one end; this may be a read error. V usage is TRBV4-1 and J usage is TRBJ1-1; D remains unclear. CDR1 is MGHRA, CDR2 YSYEKL, per germline. There are 14 residues in the CDR3. The CDR3 loop reads CASSQVQLRIEGVF. DNA of the CDR3: TGCGCCAGCAGCCAAGTCCAACTGAGGATAGAAGGTGTCTTT.

DNA for the CDR3: TGTGCCAGCAGTTACGGACTCCCAGCCTACAATGAGCAGTTCTTC. As protein: CASSYGLPAYNEQFF. This chain joins TRBV6-5 and TRBJ2-1; D may be TRBD2 (5 bases). Germline lookup yields CDR1 MNHEY and CDR2 SVGAGI. V was pared by 2 bases and J by 2 bases, with 10 bases between. CDR3 length: 15 residues.

The CDR3 sequence is CASSRTSGGNEQYF. DNA of the CDR3: TGTGCCAGCAGTAGGACTAGCGGGGGTAACGAGCAGTACTTC. This chain links TRBV6-5 with TRBJ2-5; TRBD2 matches 13 bases. The DNA matches TRBJ2-7 better at its end, which makes the J call doubtful. The CDR3 is made up of 14 amino acids. Per germline, CDR1 MNHEY and CDR2 SVGAGI.

CDR3 in amino acids: CASSRTSTDGYTF. CDR3 sequence (DNA): TGCGCCAGCAGCCGGACCTCGACAGATGGCTACACCTTC. The chain joins TRBV5-1 to TRBJ1-2; possible D gene TRBD1, 5 bases. The CDR3 has 13 residues. Trimming took 4 bases from V and 6 from J, leaving 13 bases between them. Germline values: CDR1 SGHRS, CDR2 YFSETQ.